The 29 T cell receptor beta chains in this list originate from one sample, sequenced in a study of response to subunit inactivated influenza vaccine. MiXCR, applied by TCRdb to the RT-PCR reads, yields one record per CDR3 protein. The sample lists roughly 780,000 distinct CDR3 sequences, about 18% occurring once. The material was PBMCs from blood, obtained roughly 5 days after vaccination. The receptor set was obtained from a man aged 50-59 years who received an inactivated influenza vaccine.

This clonotype was found a few times. The rearrangement joins TRBV7-2 to TRBJ2-7; TRBD2 aligns across 8 bases. Germline CDR1 and CDR2: SGHTA and FQGNSA. This CDR3 comprises 15 residues. Losses at the gene ends were 1 base for V and 6 bases for J; bases not matched to a gene: 8. DNA for the CDR3: TGTGCCAGCAGCTTAGAGCGAGCGGGAGATACCGAGCAGTACTTC. Residues: CASSLERAGDTEQYF. Combining the CDR3 with reference TRBV7-2 and TRBJ2-7 gives the whole variable domain GAGVSQSPSNKVTEKGKDVELRCDPISGHTALYWYRQSLGQGLEFLIYFQGNSAPDKSGLPSDRFSAERTGGSVSTLTIQRTQQEDSAVYLCASSLERAGDTEQYFGPGTRLTVT.

This clonotype was found many times. The V call is TRBV12-3 or TRBV12-4, the J call TRBJ2-1, with 10 bases identical to TRBD1. The CDR3 loop spans 15 amino acids. Unmatched junction bases numbered 7, after V lost 5 bases and J lost 6 bases. As DNA, the CDR3 is TGTGCCAGCAGTGCCCGGGACAGGGGTCCCAATGAGCAGTTCTTC. Amino acid sequence: CASSARDRGPNEQFF.

This clonotype was counted between two and nine times. This chain links TRBV25-1 with TRBJ1-5; possibly TRBD1 for D (6 bases). Per germline, CDR1 MGHDK and CDR2 SYGVNS. The CDR3 contains 14 residues. V lost 3 bases, J lost 4 bases, and 10 bases lay in between. The CDR3 nucleotides are TGTGCCAGCAGTGAGGGGGGCAATAATCAGCCCCAGCATTTT. This translates into CASSEGGNNQPQHF.

The rearrangement joins TRBV27 to TRBJ1-4; 9 nucleotides align to TRBD1. The V segment lost 6 bases and the J segment 7 bases; nucleotides outside the gene matches: 15. This CDR3 is 17 amino acids long. Per germline, CDR1 MNHEY and CDR2 SMNVEV (reference sequence). The CDR3 region has the DNA TGTGCCAGCAGAAAAACAGGGGGCGAAGGACGGGGTGAAAAACTGTTTTTT. It translates to CASRKTGGEGRGEKLFF.

This clonotype was observed a handful of times. The chain recombines TRBV5-6 with TRBJ2-3, with D possibly matching TRBD1 (6 bases). This CDR3 has 14 residues. Trimming removed 3 bases from V and 1 base from J, with 9 bases in between. Germline values: CDR1 SGHDT, CDR2 YYEEEE. CDR3 DNA: TGTGCCAGCAGCTCGGGACACCGCACAGATACGCAGTATTTT. Its protein is CASSSGHRTDTQYF.

In its sample, this clonotype was seen a few times. The V and J genes are TRBV20-1 and TRBJ2-3; 10 positions agree with TRBD1. V gave up 8 bases and J gave up 4 bases; unmatched junction bases: 9. Germline V CDR1 and CDR2: DFQATT, SNEGSKA (reference sequence). The CDR3 is 14 amino acids. As DNA, the CDR3 is TGCAGTCCACGGGAGACAGGGGGCGCAGATACGCAGTATTTT. This codes for CSPRETGGADTQYF.

This clonotype occurred a few times. V usage is TRBV20-1 and J usage is TRBJ2-1; tentatively, D is TRBD2 (6 bases). V was clipped by 3 bases and J by 5 bases, with 17 bases between them. Per the germline V gene, CDR1 is DFQATT and CDR2 is SNEGSKA (reference sequence). The CDR3 consists of 15 residues. CDR3 in DNA: TGCAGTGCTAGCCCACTAGCTGTGGGCAACAATGAGCAGTTCTTC. It specifies CSASPLAVGNNEQFF.

This chain uses TRBV6-1 with TRBJ1-5; D gene unclear. Between the trimmed V and J ends, which lost 2 bases and 6 bases, there was a span of 20 bases. CDR3 length equals 17 residues. From germline, CDR1 is MNHNS and CDR2 SASEGT. DNA for the CDR3: TGTGCCAGCAGTGAACCGGAAGTTGGGGTGTTGGGTCAGCCCCAGCATTTT. It specifies CASSEPEVGVLGQPQHF.

This chain uses TRBV9 with TRBJ2-2; 8 bases fit TRBD2. The CDR3 sequence is 16 residues long. V gave up 3 bases and J gave up 4 bases; unmatched junction bases: 8. Germline lookup yields CDR1 SGDLS and CDR2 YYNGEE. CDR3 bases: TGTGCCAGCAGCGCGACGGGGGGGCCGGGCACCGGGGAGCTGTTTTTT. Protein sequence: CASSATGGPGTGELFF.

This chain joins TRBV4-2 and TRBJ2-2; possible D gene TRBD1, 6 bases. V lost 3 bases, J lost 2 bases, and 13 bases lay in between. The CDR3 sequence is 16 residues long. CDR1 is LGHNA and CDR2 is YNFKEQ in the germline V gene. CDR3 protein: CASSHVGATNTGELFF. DNA for the CDR3: TGTGCCAGCAGCCATGTGGGGGCAACTAACACCGGGGAGCTGTTTTTT.

This clonotype was seen a single time. CDR3 protein: CSAKLAGRDTQYF. CDR3 nucleotides: TGCAGTGCTAAACTAGCGGGGAGAGATACGCAGTATTTT. The rearrangement joins TRBV20-1 to TRBJ2-3; TRBD2 matches 10 bases. CDR1 and CDR2 (germline): DFQATT, SNEGSKA (reference sequence). The CDR3 is made up of 13 amino acids. The junction had 3 bases not matched to a gene; V was cut back by 4 bases and J by 5 bases.

This clonotype has just a few counts. The chain recombines TRBV29-1 with TRBJ2-3, with D possibly matching TRBD2 (5 bases). The CDR3 runs 14 residues. From germline, CDR1 is SQVTM and CDR2 ANQGSEA. Trimming stripped 2 bases from V and 2 bases from J, with 11 bases between. The CDR3 sequence is CSVESGIHTDTQYF. CDR3 bases: TGCAGCGTTGAATCGGGGATCCACACAGATACGCAGTATTTT.

This clonotype occurred a few times. V and J are TRBV27 and TRBJ1-2; 9 nucleotides align to TRBD1. CDR3 length equals 14 residues. The germline V gene has CDR1 MNHEY and CDR2 SMNVEV (reference sequence). V was clipped by 3 bases and J by 4 bases; unmatched bases: 3. The CDR3: CASSFQGQGYGYTF. DNA of the CDR3: TGTGCCAGCAGTTTCCAGGGACAGGGCTATGGCTACACCTTC.

The J gene is TRBJ2-3, the V gene TRBV28, with D hard to call. Trimming left V 6 bases short and J 0 bases short, with 10 bases between. The CDR3 extends over 14 amino acids. Per the germline V gene, CDR1 is MDHEN and CDR2 is SYDVKM. In DNA, the CDR3 is TGTGCCAGCAGCGCCCCCACTAGCACAGATACGCAGTATTTT. Translating it yields CASSAPTSTDTQYF.

This clonotype was detected a few times. The gene calls are TRBV20-1 and TRBJ1-2; D is unclear. The CDR3 spans 13 residues. CDR1 DFQATT and CDR2 SNEGSKA come from the germline V gene (reference sequence). V shed 1 base and J shed 4 bases, with 10 bases lying between them. Here the CDR3 reads CSARVGVGYGYTF. The CDR3 nucleotides read TGCAGTGCTAGAGTTGGGGTGGGCTATGGCTACACCTTC.

This rearrangement joins TRBV4-3 to TRBJ1-1; no reliable D call. Looked up from germline, CDR1 is LGHNA and CDR2 is YSLEER. This CDR3 region has 13 residues. Trimming removed 0 bases from V and 3 bases from J, with 5 bases in between. CDR3 nucleotides: TGCGCCAGCAGCCAAGATTTGTACACTGAAGCTTTCTTT. It yields the protein CASSQDLYTEAFF.

This clonotype was recorded many times. The V call is TRBV12-3 or TRBV12-4, the J call TRBJ2-1, with unresolved D. The ends were cut back, 8 bases at V and 4 bases at J, with 18 bases in the middle. CDR3 length: 15 amino acids. The CDR3 DNA sequence: TGTGCCAGCTCCGGCCTGGCTATATCTTACAATGAGCAGTTCTTC. Its protein is CASSGLAISYNEQFF.

This clonotype was observed a few times. J is TRBJ2-1 and V is TRBV7-2, with TRBD2 as a possible D gene (6 bases). Germline V gene sequence: CDR1 SGHTA, CDR2 FQGNSA. This CDR3 region has 17 residues. Trimming removed 5 bases from V and 3 bases from J, with 20 bases in between. DNA of the CDR3: TGTGCCAGCAGCCCCAAGCGAGGCGGGATTTACTACAATGAGCAGTTCTTC. Encoded protein: CASSPKRGGIYYNEQFF.

The chain is built from TRBV12-3 or TRBV12-4 and TRBJ1-2, with unresolved D. Trimming took 6 bases from V and 3 from J, leaving 5 bases between them. CDR3 length: 11 amino acids. For the CDR3, the DNA is TGTGCCAGCAGCATCCACTATGGCTACACCTTC. Its protein product is CASSIHYGYTF.

This clonotype showed up just a few times. The chain joins TRBV2 to TRBJ1-2, with D possibly being TRBD1 (5 bases). The V gene's germline CDR1 is SNHLY and CDR2 FYNNEI. Trimming removed 8 bases from V and 4 bases from J, with 14 bases in between. This CDR3 contains 13 residues. Here the CDR3 reads CASQPGVFYGYTF. In nucleotides, the CDR3 is TGTGCCAGCCAACCGGGGGTATTCTATGGCTACACCTTC.

Ten or more counts support this clonotype. The J gene is TRBJ2-7, the V gene TRBV20-1, with 7 positions matching TRBD1. V lost 3 bases, J lost 1 base, and 3 bases stayed unmatched. The germline V gene encodes CDR1 DFQATT and CDR2 SNEGSKA (reference sequence). This CDR3 has 13 amino acids. Written as DNA, the CDR3 is TGCAGTGCTAGGACAGGGAGATCCTACGAGCAGTACTTC. Its protein is CSARTGRSYEQYF.

As for this clonotype: The junction differs from germline at one of its ends, possibly a read error. The V call is TRBV7-9, the J call TRBJ2-7, with D possibly matching TRBD1 (6 bases). Germline V gene lookup returns CDR1 SEHNR and CDR2 FQNEAQ (reference sequence). The CDR3 spans 14 residues. As DNA, the CDR3 is TGTGCCAGCAGCTTGGCCCCAGGGGCCTACGAGCAGAACTTC. Its translation: CASSLAPGAYEQNF. Full variable domain (remainder filled in from reference TRBV7-9 and TRBJ2-7): DTGVSQNPRHKITKRGQNVTFRCDPISEHNRLYWYRQTLGQGPEFLTYFQNEAQLEKSRLLSDRFSAERPKGSFSTLEIQRTEQGDSAMYLCASSLAPGAYEQNFGPGTRLTVT.

The chain employs TRBV15 and TRBJ2-1, with 11 bases aligning to TRBD2. Per the germline V gene, CDR1 is LNHNV and CDR2 is YYDKDF (reference sequence). This CDR3 comprises 15 residues. V lost 5 bases to trimming and J lost 11 bases; unmatched junction nucleotides: 11. DNA of the CDR3: TGTGCCACCAGCGACCTCGGGACTAGCGGCAGTAAGCAGTTCTTC. This gives the protein CATSDLGTSGSKQFF.

This clonotype turned up a few times. V is TRBV20-1 and J is TRBJ2-3; tentatively, D is TRBD1 (6 bases). V gave up 6 bases and J gave up 1 base, with 20 bases separating them. The CDR3 length is 16 residues. Looked up from germline, CDR1 is DFQATT and CDR2 is SNEGSKA (reference sequence). DNA of the CDR3: TGCAGTGCAGGCCGGTTGGGGGCAGGGGGCACAGATACGCAGTATTTT. Translated: CSAGRLGAGGTDTQYF.

The gene calls are TRBV5-6 and TRBJ1-2; the D is unclear. Trimming cost V 1 base and J 4 bases, with 8 bases left between them. The CDR3 runs 13 residues. Looked up from germline, CDR1 is SGHDT and CDR2 is YYEEEE. Written as DNA, the CDR3 is TGTGCCAGCAGCTTGCGTAGCTCCTATGGCTACACCTTC. Its protein is CASSLRSSYGYTF.

The chain joins TRBV7-2 to TRBJ1-5; D possibly corresponds to TRBD1 (6 bases). V shed 5 bases and J shed 1 base, with 9 bases lying between them. The CDR3 contains 14 residues. Germline V gives CDR1 SGHTA, CDR2 FQGNSA. CDR3 coding DNA: TGTGCCAGCAGCACAGGGTCGAGCAATCAGCCCCAGCATTTT. Translated, it gives CASSTGSSNQPQHF.

This clonotype turned up a few times. This chain links TRBV7-3 with TRBJ2-1; TRBD2 agrees at 9 bases. Germline-derived CDR1 and CDR2 are SGHTA and FQGTGA. Unmatched junction bases numbered 10, after V lost 6 bases and J lost 7 bases. This CDR3 spans 15 amino acids. The CDR3 region is CASSLLAGPGNEQFF. The DNA of the CDR3 is TGTGCCAGCAGTCTGCTAGCGGGACCGGGTAATGAGCAGTTCTTC.

This clonotype has a count of ten or more. J is TRBJ2-1 and V is TRBV29-1, with D possibly TRBD1 on 6 matching bases. The CDR3 spans 12 residues. The V gene lost 7 bases and the J gene lost 6 bases, with 13 bases spanning the gap. Looked up from germline, CDR1 is SQVTM and CDR2 is ANQGSEA. CDR3 sequence (DNA): TGCAGCGCTCTACTGACAGGCAATGAGCAGTTCTTC. Encoded protein: CSALLTGNEQFF.

This clonotype was counted at least ten times. V gene TRBV5-1 combines with J gene TRBJ2-1; the match to TRBD1 covers 7 bases. This CDR3 is built from 16 residues. Unmatched junction bases numbered 8, after V lost 3 bases and J lost 2 bases. Germline V gene lookup returns CDR1 SGHRS and CDR2 YFSETQ. Here the CDR3 reads CASSSLTGVPYNEQFF. CDR3 nucleotides: TGCGCCAGCAGCTCACTAACAGGGGTACCCTACAATGAGCAGTTCTTC.